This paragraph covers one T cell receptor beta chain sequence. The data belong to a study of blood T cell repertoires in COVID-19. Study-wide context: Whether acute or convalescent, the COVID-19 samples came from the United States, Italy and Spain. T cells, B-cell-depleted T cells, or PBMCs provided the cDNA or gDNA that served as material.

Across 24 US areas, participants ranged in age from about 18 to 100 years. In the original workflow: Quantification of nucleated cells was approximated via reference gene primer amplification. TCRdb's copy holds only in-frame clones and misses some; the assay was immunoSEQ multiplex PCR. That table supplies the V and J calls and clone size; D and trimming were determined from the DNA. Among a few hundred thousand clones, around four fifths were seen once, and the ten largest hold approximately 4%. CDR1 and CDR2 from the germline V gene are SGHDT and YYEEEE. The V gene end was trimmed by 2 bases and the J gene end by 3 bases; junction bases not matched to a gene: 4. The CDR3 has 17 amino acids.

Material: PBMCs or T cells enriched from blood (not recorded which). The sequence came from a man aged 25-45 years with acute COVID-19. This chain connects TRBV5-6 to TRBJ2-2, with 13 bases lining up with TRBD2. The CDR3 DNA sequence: TGTGCCAGCAGCTTAACTAGCGGGAGGGATTACACCGGGGAGCTGTTTTTT. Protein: CASSLTSGRDYTGELFF. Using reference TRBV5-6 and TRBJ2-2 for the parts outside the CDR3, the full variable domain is DAGVTQSPTHLIKTRGQQVTLRCSPKSGHDTVSWYQQALGQGPQFIFQYYEEEERQRGNFPDRFSGHQFPNYSSELNVNALLLGDSALYLCASSLTSGRDYTGELFFGEGSRLTVL.